This T cell receptor (beta chain) was obtained from a study of cytomegalovirus exposure and HLA in healthy donors. The V gene end was trimmed by 4 bases and the J gene end by 4 bases; junction bases not matched to a gene: 1. There are 15 residues in the CDR3. Looked up from germline, CDR1 is SGHRS and CDR2 is YFSETQ. Whole-study results and caveats: In a later analysis, V- and J-gene trimming of beta chains associated with a DCLRE1C missense variant, replicated independently. Productive status was seen about 90% or about 30% of the time for most TCR beta V segments in an earlier analysis.

Donors sampled were nominally healthy, though unrecorded immune exposures were likely. The PCR employed 60 Vbeta primers together with 13 Jbeta primers. The data were produced by immunoSEQ multiplex PCR, yet TCRdb's version contains in-frame clones alone and is incomplete. Counted here are approximately 100,000 clones, more than 75% occurring once; the ten biggest clones make up 3.5% to 4%. Worth noting for this clone: What it binds is not known.

Material: PBMCs. V gene TRBV5-1 combines with J gene TRBJ2-3; 15 nucleotides line up with TRBD2. This TCR was recovered from a woman aged 50 to 60 in good health and CMV-seropositive. CDR3 DNA sequence: TGCGCCAGCAGCCGGACTAGCGGGAGGGCAGATACGCAGTATTTT. It translates to CASSRTSGRADTQYF.